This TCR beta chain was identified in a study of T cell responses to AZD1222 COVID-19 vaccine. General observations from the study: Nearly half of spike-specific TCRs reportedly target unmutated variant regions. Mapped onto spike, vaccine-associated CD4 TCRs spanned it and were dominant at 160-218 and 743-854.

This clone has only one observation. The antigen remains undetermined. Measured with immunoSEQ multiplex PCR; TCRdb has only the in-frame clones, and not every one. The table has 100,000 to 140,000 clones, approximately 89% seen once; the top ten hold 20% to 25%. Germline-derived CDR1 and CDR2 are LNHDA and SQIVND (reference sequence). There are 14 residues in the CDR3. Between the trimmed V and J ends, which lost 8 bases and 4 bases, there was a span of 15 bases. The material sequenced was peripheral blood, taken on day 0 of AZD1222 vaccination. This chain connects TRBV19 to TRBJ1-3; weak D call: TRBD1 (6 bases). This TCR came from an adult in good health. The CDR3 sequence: CASLGGSAGNTIYF. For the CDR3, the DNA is TGTGCCAGTCTAGGGGGTTCGGCGGGAAACACCATATATTTT.